Following are 14 T cell receptor beta chains from one sample sequenced in a study of early T cells in non-severe SARS-CoV-2 infection. TCRdb redid the calling of the 5' RACE reads with MiXCR, one entry per CDR3 protein. The sample includes 70,000 to 80,000 distinct CDR3 sequences, roughly an eighth of them seen just once. The input for sequencing was whole blood, taken at baseline. These receptors all stem from an adult who was a healthcare worker with PCR-confirmed SARS-CoV-2 infection or an uninfected control (not recorded which).

This clonotype has more than one count but fewer than ten. The V call is TRBV11-3, the J call TRBJ2-1, with 10 nucleotides matching TRBD2. Losses at the gene ends were 6 bases for V and 4 bases for J; bases not matched to a gene: 6. CDR3 size: 15 residues. The V gene's germline CDR1 is SGHNT and CDR2 YENEEA. CDR3 sequence reads: CASSKGLAVYNEQFF. Written as DNA, the CDR3 is TGTGCCAGCAGTAAAGGACTAGCGGTTTACAATGAGCAGTTCTTC.

This clonotype has a handful of counts. This chain connects TRBV27 to TRBJ2-1, with a weak D call TRBD1 (5 bases). Deletions cut 5 bases from V and 6 bases from J, with 8 bases between. The V gene's germline CDR1 is MNHEY and CDR2 SMNVEV (reference sequence). This CDR3 has 12 residues. CDR3 residues: CASSDDSNEQFF. CDR3 sequence (DNA): TGTGCCAGCAGTGACGACAGCAATGAGCAGTTCTTC.

This clonotype was counted between two and nine times. This sequence joins TRBV28 and TRBJ2-7, with TRBD1 identical over 7 bases. V was clipped by 4 bases and J by 2 bases; unmatched bases: 17. The CDR3 is 18 residues long. Germline lookup yields CDR1 MDHEN and CDR2 SYDVKM. The CDR3 protein is CASSSPSPSGQLAYEQYF. The CDR3 DNA sequence: TGTGCCAGCAGTTCCCCCTCCCCCTCGGGACAGCTCGCCTACGAGCAGTACTTC. Filled out from reference TRBV28 and TRBJ2-7, the complete variable domain reads DVKVTQSSRYLVKRTGEKVFLECVQDMDHENMFWYRQDPGLGLRLIYFSYDVKMKEKGDIPEGYSVSREKKERFSLILESASTNQTSMYLCASSSPSPSGQLAYEQYFGPGTRLTVT.

The chain uses TRBV5-8 and TRBJ2-5; TRBD1 or TRBD2 may be the D gene (6 bases each). The CDR3 is made up of 16 amino acids. Deletions cut 3 bases from V and 4 bases from J, with 19 bases between. The germline V gene has CDR1 SGHTS and CDR2 YDEGEE. CDR3: CASSSRGGPGRETQYF. In nucleotides, the CDR3 is TGTGCCAGCAGCTCCCGTGGGGGGCCAGGGAGAGAGACCCAGTACTTC.

V gene TRBV18 combines with J gene TRBJ1-2, with 8 bases lining up with TRBD1. Germline V lookup: CDR1 KGHSH, CDR2 LQKENI. This CDR3 comprises 15 residues. Germline trimming cut 3 bases from V and 5 bases from J; bases unmatched to any gene: 8. The chain's CDR3 is CASSPLPTGEYGYTF. In DNA form, the CDR3 reads TGTGCCAGCTCACCCCTCCCGACAGGGGAATATGGCTACACCTTC.

There are a few counts of this clonotype. The chain links TRBV28 to TRBJ1-2; no clear D gene. The CDR3 length is 13 residues. V was shortened by 8 bases and J by 4 bases, with 14 bases between the two germline ends. CDR1 is MDHEN, CDR2 SYDVKM, per germline. The CDR3 region has the DNA TGTGCCAGCCGGGGTAGAGTATCCTATGGCTACACCTTC. Its translation is CASRGRVSYGYTF.

This clonotype was seen ten or more times. This chain links TRBV7-2 with TRBJ2-3; 8 positions match TRBD2. There are 15 residues in the CDR3. Losses at the gene ends were 8 bases for V and 5 bases for J; bases not matched to a gene: 12. CDR1 is SGHTA, CDR2 FQGNSA, per germline. This chain's CDR3 is CASGDLSGAGDTQYF. The CDR3 DNA is TGTGCCAGCGGGGACCTTAGCGGGGCTGGAGATACGCAGTATTTT.

This rearrangement joins TRBV20-1 to TRBJ2-3; perhaps TRBD1 as D (6 bases). The V end lost 0 bases, the J end lost 2 bases, and 12 bases lay between the germline ends. Germline lookup yields CDR1 DFQATT and CDR2 SNEGSKA (reference sequence). This CDR3 comprises 15 residues. In nucleotides, the CDR3 is TGCAGTGCTAGAGAAGGGTACAGGGTCACAGATACGCAGTATTTT. Its translation is CSAREGYRVTDTQYF.

With respect to this clonotype: Relative to the germline gene, one junction end is altered; a read error may explain this. The chain links TRBV2 to TRBJ2-1, with D unclear. The CDR3 totals 14 residues. The germline gives CDR1 SNHLY, CDR2 FYNNEI. The CDR3 loop reads CASSPGSPPNVQFF. The CDR3 DNA reads TGTGCCAGCAGTCCCGGCAGCCCTCCCAATGTGCAGTTCTTC.

This rearrangement joins TRBV5-1 to TRBJ1-4, with D perhaps TRBD1 (6 bases). Germline CDR1 and CDR2: SGHRS and YFSETQ. The V and J ends lost 0 bases and 7 bases respectively, with 13 bases between them. CDR3 length: 15 residues. The DNA of the CDR3 is TGCGCCAGCAGCTTGGGGACAGCGAGGAGTGAAAAACTGTTTTTT. This gives the protein CASSLGTARSEKLFF.

This chain connects TRBV27 to TRBJ2-2; D is uncertain. Germline loops: CDR1 MNHEY, CDR2 SMNVEV (reference sequence). CDR3 length: 15 amino acids. The V gene lost 3 bases and the J gene lost 6 bases, with 14 bases spanning the gap. DNA of the CDR3: TGTGCCAGCAGTTTGACATGGATAAGCCCCGGGGAGCTGTTTTTT. This sequence encodes CASSLTWISPGELFF.

This clonotype was picked up many times. The V and J genes are TRBV7-9 and TRBJ1-3, with 12 bases identical to TRBD1. J gave up 0 bases and V 4 bases, and 10 bases lay outside the gene matches. The germline gives CDR1 SEHNR, CDR2 FQNEAQ (reference sequence). CDR3 length equals 19 residues. The CDR3 DNA follows: TGTGCCAGCAGCTATGCCGGGACAGGGGGCTGGCTCTCTGGAAACACCATATATTTT. Its translation is CASSYAGTGGWLSGNTIYF.

This rearrangement joins TRBV16 to TRBJ1-5; no clear D gene. Trimming took 0 bases from V and 2 from J, leaving 11 bases between them. The CDR3 covers 16 residues. Per germline, CDR1 KGHSY and CDR2 FQNENV. Here the CDR3 reads CASSQSYDGRNQPQHF. CDR3 nucleotide sequence: TGTGCCAGCAGCCAATCTTATGACGGACGCAATCAGCCCCAGCATTTT.

In its sample, this clonotype was seen a few times. The V and J genes are TRBV27 and TRBJ2-5, with a weak D call TRBD2 (6 bases). Germline V gene data show CDR1 as MNHEY and CDR2 as SMNVEV (reference sequence). The CDR3 sequence is 13 residues long. Trimming pared 6 bases from V and 3 bases from J, leaving 11 bases between. Written as DNA, the CDR3 is TGTGCCAGCAGGCCCCCGGGGGAAGAGACCCAGTACTTC. This gives the protein CASRPPGEETQYF.